What follows are 7 T cell receptor beta chains derived from one specimen sequenced in a study of identical twins. MiXCR was run by TCRdb on the 5' RACE reads, yielding one entry per CDR3 protein. Here the sample spans over 600,000 distinct CDR3 sequences, 20% to 25% being singletons. This same sample was also taken into another study, of T cells expressing NK-cell markers.

The sample comprised PBMCs. The origin of the receptors is a woman between 18 and 29 years old in good health.

This clonotype occurred many times. The chain is built from TRBV20-1 and TRBJ1-2, with a weak D call TRBD1 (5 bases). The V and J ends lost 0 bases and 6 bases respectively, with 14 bases between them. The CDR3 covers 14 residues. Per germline, CDR1 DFQATT and CDR2 SNEGSKA (reference sequence). CDR3 in DNA: TGCAGTGCTAGAGACCCCTCAGGGTACAATGGCTACACCTTC. Translated: CSARDPSGYNGYTF.

The J gene is TRBJ2-7, the V gene TRBV6-5, with TRBD1 as a possible D gene (6 bases). The CDR3 contains 14 residues. Deletions cut 0 bases from V and 2 bases from J, with 8 bases between. Germline loops: CDR1 MNHEY, CDR2 SVGAGI. The CDR3 nucleotides read TGTGCCAGCAGTTACTCTCAGGGGCCCTACGAGCAGTACTTC. Translating gives CASSYSQGPYEQYF.

The chain links TRBV20-1 to TRBJ1-1; D remains unclear. V dropped 3 bases and J dropped 11 bases, with 13 bases sitting between them. The CDR3 consists of 11 residues. CDR1 and CDR2 (germline): DFQATT, SNEGSKA (reference sequence). The CDR3 loop is CSASFRGTAFF. CDR3 in DNA: TGCAGTGCTAGCTTTCGGGGTACGGCTTTCTTT.

A few counts support this clonotype. This chain connects TRBV20-1 to TRBJ2-3; D unresolved. This CDR3 contains 11 residues. Germline V gene data show CDR1 as DFQATT and CDR2 as SNEGSKA (reference sequence). V was cut by 5 bases and J by 9 bases, with 12 bases left in between. This chain's CDR3 is CSAGSSVTQYF. CDR3 nucleotide sequence: TGCAGTGCTGGCTCGAGTGTAACGCAGTATTTT.

In this sample, this clonotype turned up many times. The chain couples TRBV7-2 to TRBJ2-1; D might be TRBD2 (6 bases). Per germline, CDR1 SGHTA and CDR2 FQGNSA. Trimming shortened V by 4 bases and J by 7 bases, and 8 bases separated the two germline ends. The CDR3 has 12 amino acids. The DNA for the CDR3 is TGTGCCAGCAGCTCCAGCGGGAATGAGCAGTTCTTC. Encoded protein: CASSSSGNEQFF.

The V call is TRBV3-1, the J call TRBJ2-1; D is ambiguous. Trimming left V 1 base short and J 8 bases short, with 6 bases between. The CDR3 has 12 amino acids. Germline CDR1 and CDR2: LGHDT and YNNKEL (reference sequence). This CDR3 reads CASSQGRHEQFF. The CDR3 DNA reads as TGTGCCAGCAGCCAAGGAAGACATGAGCAGTTCTTC.

The genes are TRBV7-9 and TRBJ2-1; D gene ambiguous. The CDR3 runs to 15 residues. Trimming took off 5 bases at V and 3 bases at J, with 14 bases between the two ends. Germline loops: CDR1 SEHNR, CDR2 FQNEAQ (reference sequence). The CDR3: CASSPRGRHYNEQFF. For the CDR3, the DNA is TGTGCCAGCAGCCCGCGCGGCCGCCACTACAATGAGCAGTTCTTC.